Below, 27 T cell receptor beta chains from the same sample are listed, as sequenced in a study of T cell repertoires and HLA-DP antigens (dated by TCRdb to 2016 to 2018). These receptors' antigens are unknown. The receptor library was made with the immunoSEQ multiplex PCR assay. What TCRdb holds here is the immuneACCESS table cut down to in-frame rearrangements. Part of the clones is not present; checked against another copy, under half of the missing clones reflect an unresolved V gene, and the others are unexplained. Counted in this sample were almost 90,000 clones; about 89% of them appeared once. The top ten constitute 1.7% of the sample. Sequenced: CD4+ T cells from PBMCs. Source of these receptors: a man in his fifties in good health and CMV-seronegative.

J is TRBJ2-2 and V is TRBV4-1; D tentatively reads TRBD1 or TRBD2 (5 bases each). Germline CDR1 is MGHRA and CDR2 is YSYEKL. The CDR3 runs 15 residues. Trimming left V 1 base short and J 7 bases short, with 13 bases between. CDR3 DNA sequence: TGCGCCAGCAGCCAAGGCTCCGGGGCGGGCGGGGAGCTGTTTTTT. This codes for CASSQGSGAGGELFF.

This chain connects TRBV5-6 to TRBJ2-5; TRBD1 matches at 8 bases. V was clipped by 6 bases and J by 3 bases; unmatched bases: 10. There are 15 residues in the CDR3. Germline V gives CDR1 SGHDT, CDR2 YYEEEE. The CDR3 DNA follows: TGTGCCAGCAACACCCCTGGACAGGGTAAAGAGACCCAGTACTTC. The encoded protein is CASNTPGQGKETQYF. The entire variable domain, with the rest obtained from reference TRBV5-6 and TRBJ2-5, is as follows: DAGVTQSPTHLIKTRGQQVTLRCSPKSGHDTVSWYQQALGQGPQFIFQYYEEEERQRGNFPDRFSGHQFPNYSSELNVNALLLGDSALYLCASNTPGQGKETQYFGPGTRLLVL.

This clone showed up just once. The gene calls are TRBV6-5 and TRBJ2-5; D remains unclear. The tail of the sequence fits TRBJ2-7 better, so the J call may be wrong. The CDR3 has 14 residues. Per germline, CDR1 MNHEY and CDR2 SVGAGI. The CDR3 region has the DNA TGTGCCAGCAGTTTCTCCGGGCCTGCCTACGAGCAGTACTTC. Its protein product is CASSFSGPAYEQYF.

The gene calls are TRBV15 and TRBJ1-1; weak D call: TRBD1 (6 bases). The CDR3 is 14 amino acids. Germline V lookup: CDR1 LNHNV, CDR2 YYDKDF (reference sequence). Trimming removed 0 bases at V and 11 bases at J, with 16 bases between. The DNA for the CDR3 is TGTGCCACCAGCAGAGATTTATCGGGACACGGTGCTTTCTTT. Translation gives CATSRDLSGHGAFF. The variable domain in full, completed from reference TRBV15 and TRBJ1-1, reads DAMVIQNPRYQVTQFGKPVTLSCSQTLNHNVMYWYQQKSSQAPKLLFHYYDKDFNNEADTPDNFQSRRPNTSFCFLDIRSPGLGDTAMYLCATSRDLSGHGAFFGQGTRLTVV.

The chain is built from TRBV27 and TRBJ2-2; TRBD1 might be the D (5 bases). The CDR3 has 14 residues. Germline CDR1 MNHEY, CDR2 SMNVEV (reference sequence). The V gene lost 2 bases and the J gene lost 6 bases, with 10 bases spanning the gap. In DNA, the CDR3 is TGTGCCAGCAGTTTAGGACAAACCCCCGGGGAGCTGTTTTTT. It translates to CASSLGQTPGELFF.

The chain has TRBV7-9 and TRBJ2-1, with D unclear. CDR1 and CDR2 (germline): SEHNR, FQNEAQ (reference sequence). Trimming shortened V by 0 bases and J by 8 bases, and 5 bases separated the two germline ends. This CDR3 spans 12 amino acids. The CDR3 DNA sequence: TGTGCCAGCAGCTTAGCAAGCGATGAGCAGTTCTTC. Its protein product is CASSLASDEQFF.

V gene TRBV30 combines with J gene TRBJ1-5; D might be TRBD1 (5 bases). Germline V gene lookup returns CDR1 GTSNPN and CDR2 SVGIG (reference sequence). The length of the CDR3 is 14 residues. V was pared by 7 bases and J by 3 bases, with 16 bases between. The CDR3 nucleotides are TGTGCCTATCGGCCAGGGAGTGCCAATCAGCCCCAGCATTTT. Its translation: CAYRPGSANQPQHF.

This clone turned up a few times. The CDR3 sequence: CASSSSGGETQYF. The CDR3 DNA sequence: TGTGCCAGCAGCTCTAGCGGGGGGGAGACCCAGTACTTC. The chain joins TRBV7-3 to TRBJ2-5; 11 nucleotides match TRBD2. Trimming at V came to 4 bases and at J to 5 bases, leaving 0 bases not matched to a gene. This CDR3 has 13 residues. Germline CDR1 reads SGHTA; CDR2 reads FQGTGA.

The V call is TRBV15, the J call TRBJ2-7; TRBD1 aligns across 10 bases. Germline V CDR1 and CDR2: LNHNV, YYDKDF (reference sequence). CDR3 length equals 16 residues. V shed 4 bases and J 6 bases; nucleotides not matched to a gene: 12. The CDR3 loop reads CATSTRDRGIPTEQYF. DNA for the CDR3: TGTGCCACCAGCACCCGGGACAGGGGTATTCCTACCGAGCAGTACTTC.

The genes are TRBV7-9 and TRBJ2-3; D might be TRBD2 (6 bases). This CDR3 has 15 amino acids. Trimming took 2 bases from V and 2 from J, leaving 11 bases between them. From germline, CDR1 is SEHNR and CDR2 FQNEAQ (reference sequence). The CDR3 coding sequence is TGTGCCAGCAGCTTACGGGGCGGGAACACAGATACGCAGTATTTT. It specifies CASSLRGGNTDTQYF.

The chain uses TRBV5-4 and TRBJ2-3; 7 bases align to TRBD2. V shed 0 bases and J 5 bases; nucleotides not matched to a gene: 6. The CDR3 has 15 amino acids. Germline loops: CDR1 SGHNT, CDR2 YYREEE (reference sequence). In DNA, the CDR3 is TGTGCCAGCAGCTTGGACCAGCGGGATGGAGATACGCAGTATTTT. Amino acids: CASSLDQRDGDTQYF.

The gene calls are TRBV7-2 and TRBJ1-3, with 7 bases that match TRBD1. CDR3 length: 15 amino acids. Germline lookup yields CDR1 SGHTA and CDR2 FQGNSA. V dropped 5 bases and J dropped 0; count of bases not matched to a gene: 4. The CDR3 DNA sequence: TGTGCCAGCAGCCGTGGGACAGACTCTGGAAACACCATATATTTT. It is translated as CASSRGTDSGNTIYF.

The chain joins TRBV5-1 to TRBJ2-3; D gene ambiguous. CDR3 length equals 16 residues. The V gene lost 0 bases and the J gene lost 4 bases, with 15 bases spanning the gap. Germline CDR1 SGHRS, CDR2 YFSETQ. The CDR3 DNA reads TGCGCCAGCAGCTTGGGGTCGGCGGCCCTGTCAGATACGCAGTATTTT. Amino acids: CASSLGSAALSDTQYF.

V gene TRBV5-4 combines with J gene TRBJ1-1, with TRBD1 matching over 8 bases. This CDR3 spans 14 amino acids. The V gene's germline CDR1 is SGHNT and CDR2 YYREEE (reference sequence). V gave up 4 bases and J gave up 6 bases; unmatched junction bases: 8. As DNA, the CDR3 is TGTGCCAGCAGCCGAGGACAGGGTGACTCTGAAGCTTTCTTT. This sequence encodes CASSRGQGDSEAFF. Based on the CDR3 plus reference TRBV5-4 and TRBJ1-1, the full variable domain is ETGVTQSPTHLIKTRGQQVTLRCSSQSGHNTVSWYQQALGQGPQFIFQYYREEENGRGNFPPRFSGLQFPNYSSELNVNALELDDSALYLCASSRGQGDSEAFFGQGTRLTVV.

The rearrangement uses TRBV27 and TRBJ2-5, with TRBD2 matching 7 bases. Germline V gene data show CDR1 as MNHEY and CDR2 as SMNVEV (reference sequence). The V gene end was trimmed by 2 bases and the J gene end by 5 bases; junction bases not matched to a gene: 5. The CDR3 covers 14 residues. The CDR3 bases are TGTGCCAGCAGTTTAAAAGCGGGATATGAGACCCAGTACTTC. Its protein product is CASSLKAGYETQYF.

The genes are TRBV21-1 and TRBJ2-3; the D call of TRBD2 is as the table states it, not checked on the DNA. TRBV21-1 has pseudogene status. The CDR3 contains 17 residues. CDR3 sequence (DNA): TGTGCCAGCAGCAACCCCTGGACTAGCGGGAGCACAGATACGCAGTATTTT. Its translation: CASSNPWTSGSTDTQYF.

This clone was seen only once. The chain has TRBV5-1 and TRBJ2-2; 7 positions agree with TRBD2. The CDR3 runs 16 residues. The V gene's germline CDR1 is SGHRS and CDR2 YFSETQ. The J segment lost 4 bases and the V segment lost 1 base, leaving 7 bases of the junction unmatched. CDR3 sequence: CASSLNPAGPTGELFF. CDR3 DNA: TGCGCCAGCAGCTTGAATCCAGCGGGGCCCACCGGGGAGCTGTTTTTT.

CDR3 nucleotide sequence: TGTGCCAGCAGCGTCCGGGACAGGCAACAAGAGACCCAGTACTTC. Its translation is CASSVRDRQQETQYF. The chain joins TRBV9 to TRBJ2-5, with 8 bases fitting TRBD1. The CDR3 sequence is 15 residues long. V lost 2 bases and J lost 2; bases outside the gene matches: 5. Germline CDR1 reads SGDLS; CDR2 reads YYNGEE.

This sequence joins TRBV6-5 and TRBJ2-7, with D maybe TRBD1 (6 bases). V lost 6 bases and J 2 bases, leaving 14 bases between the germline ends. CDR1 MNHEY and CDR2 SVGAGI come from the germline V gene. There are 14 residues in the CDR3. The CDR3 protein is CASRRTEFPYEQYF. CDR3 bases: TGTGCCAGCAGGCGGACAGAGTTTCCCTACGAGCAGTACTTC.

J is TRBJ1-2 and V is TRBV16; 7 bases are a match to TRBD1. The germline V gene has CDR1 KGHSY and CDR2 FQNENV. This CDR3 is 16 amino acids long. V dropped 3 bases and J dropped 7; count of bases not matched to a gene: 14. This chain's CDR3 is CASSQATGQGGAGYTF. CDR3 DNA sequence: TGTGCCAGCAGCCAGGCCACTGGGCAGGGGGGCGCTGGCTACACCTTC.

The V call is TRBV5-4, the J call TRBJ2-3; D remains ambiguous. V lost 1 base, J lost 4 bases, and 13 bases lay in between. Per the germline V gene, CDR1 is SGHNT and CDR2 is YYREEE (reference sequence). This CDR3 is 15 amino acids long. CDR3 nucleotide sequence: TGTGCCAGCAGCTTGAAGAACCAGGCGTCAGATACGCAGTATTTT. It specifies CASSLKNQASDTQYF.

The V call is TRBV7-9, the J call TRBJ2-7; 9 bases map to TRBD2. CDR1 is SEHNR, CDR2 FQNEAQ, per germline (reference sequence). With 0 bases clipped from V and 2 bases from J, the junction kept 2 bases outside the gene matches. This CDR3 region has 15 residues. The CDR3 reads CASSLARGGPYEQYF. In nucleotides, the CDR3 is TGTGCCAGCAGCTTAGCGCGGGGGGGCCCCTACGAGCAGTACTTC.

The V and J genes are TRBV16 and TRBJ2-5, with 8 bases matching TRBD1. Losses at the gene ends were 4 bases for V and 5 bases for J; bases not matched to a gene: 6. This CDR3 is 14 amino acids long. Germline values: CDR1 KGHSY, CDR2 FQNENV. The CDR3 nucleotides are TGTGCCAGCAGCCCCGGACAGGGCGGGGAGACCCAGTACTTC. Residues: CASSPGQGGETQYF.

The chain recombines TRBV18 with TRBJ2-2; D unresolved. In germline, CDR1 is KGHSH, CDR2 LQKENI. The CDR3 loop spans 15 amino acids. V was trimmed by 1 base and J by 1 base, leaving 7 bases between them. DNA of the CDR3: TGTGCCAGCTCACCACTCAGTCAGAACACCGGGGAGCTGTTTTTT. This encodes CASSPLSQNTGELFF.

The J gene is TRBJ2-5, the V gene TRBV25-1; TRBD1 is a possible D gene (5 bases). This CDR3 contains 14 residues. Germline CDR1 and CDR2: MGHDK and SYGVNS. Trimming pared 4 bases from V and 2 bases from J, leaving 11 bases between. The CDR3 spells CASSVPGSQETQYF. As DNA, the CDR3 is TGTGCCAGCAGTGTACCAGGGTCTCAAGAGACCCAGTACTTC.

V gene TRBV19 combines with J gene TRBJ1-3, with D hard to call. V lost 3 bases and J lost 1, with 1 base in between. CDR3 size: 12 residues. CDR1 and CDR2 from the germline V gene are LNHDA and SQIVND (reference sequence). The DNA for the CDR3 is TGTGCCAGTAGTATTTCTGGAAACACCATATATTTT. This sequence encodes CASSISGNTIYF.

The chain couples TRBV19 to TRBJ2-1; 9 bases align to TRBD1. This CDR3 contains 19 residues. Germline assignment: CDR1 LNHDA and CDR2 SQIVND (reference sequence). V shed 6 bases and J 0 bases; nucleotides not matched to a gene: 15. CDR3 DNA: TGTGCCAGTAGCTCTCAGGACAGGGGAAATTTTGGCTCCTACAATGAGCAGTTCTTC. Amino acids: CASSSQDRGNFGSYNEQFF.